A selection of T cell receptor beta chains follows, all from one sample in a study of cytomegalovirus exposure and HLA in healthy donors. The data were produced by immunoSEQ multiplex PCR, yet TCRdb's version contains in-frame clones alone and is incomplete. The top ten clones hold roughly 0.62% of a sample with about 200,000 clones, less than 85% of them seen once. The sample taken for sequencing was PBMCs. The receptors derive from a young man in good health and CMV-seronegative. CDR3s include the opening cysteine and the closing phenylalanine or tryptophan. Each record gives: V gene, J gene, clone size, D gene, CDR3 protein, CDR3 DNA. D genes are given only for firm matches. Only some rows state a clone size, as once, few, many or a class for expanded clones.

TRBV7-9	TRBJ2-3	.	TRBD1	CASSLGGTGGTDTQYF	TGTGCCAGCAGCTTAGGAGGGACAGGGGGCACAGATACGCAGTATTTT
TRBV7-9	TRBJ2-1	.	TRBD1	CASSLTGQKNEQFF	TGTGCCAGCAGCTTAACGGGACAGAAGAATGAGCAGTTCTTC
TRBV20-1	TRBJ2-7	.	.	CSASYGYEQYF	TGCAGTGCTAGTTACGGGTACGAGCAGTACTTC
TRBV6-6	TRBJ1-1	few	.	CASSRAWGGFNTEAFF	TGTGCCAGCAGCCGCGCTTGGGGGGGGTTTAACACTGAAGCTTTCTTT
TRBV4-1	TRBJ2-1	once	TRBD2	CASSDGLASYNEQFF	TGCGCCAGCAGCGATGGACTAGCCTCCTACAATGAGCAGTTCTTC
TRBV27	TRBJ1-2	.	TRBD1	CASSKRTGEGYTF	TGTGCCAGCAGCAAAAGGACAGGGGAGGGCTACACCTTC
TRBV7-7	TRBJ2-5	.	TRBD1	CASSPGQGPTQYF	TGTGCTAGCAGCCCGGGACAGGGGCCGACCCAGTACTTC
TRBV2	TRBJ1-2	.	.	CASRRREYGYTF	TGTGCCAGCAGGAGGAGGGAATATGGCTACACCTTC
TRBV21-1	TRBJ1-2	.	.	CASSKMDRDYGYTF	TGTGCCAGCAGCAAAATGGACAGGGACTATGGCTACACCTTC
TRBV10-1	TRBJ1-1	.	.	CASSDRGALDTEAFF	TGCGCCAGCAGTGATCGGGGGGCGCTTGACACTGAAGCTTTCTTT
TRBV10-1	TRBJ2-3	.	TRBD1	CASSGTGASTDTQYF	TGCGCCAGCAGCGGGACAGGGGCTAGCACAGATACGCAGTATTTT
TRBV5-4	TRBJ1-2	.	TRBD1	CASTLTGNYGYTF	TGTGCCAGCACATTGACAGGGAACTATGGCTACACCTTC
TRBV28	TRBJ2-1	.	.	CASSPYPGRGAQLSYNEQFF	TGTGCCAGCAGTCCCTATCCCGGCCGGGGAGCCCAACTCTCCTACAATGAGCAGTTCTTC
TRBV6-5	TRBJ1-1	.	.	CASSKGHLNTEAFF	TGTGCCAGCAGTAAGGGACATCTGAACACTGAAGCTTTCTTT
TRBV18	TRBJ2-5	.	TRBD2	CASSPQRIAGGQETQYF	TGTGCCAGCTCACCTCAACGGATAGCGGGAGGGCAAGAGACCCAGTACTTC
TRBV9	TRBJ2-3	.	.	CASSLESRGFDTQYF	TGTGCCAGCAGCCTAGAGAGCAGGGGTTTTGATACGCAGTATTTT
TRBV5-1	TRBJ2-7	.	.	CASSLESGSSYEQYF	TGCGCCAGCAGCTTGGAATCTGGGAGCTCCTACGAGCAGTACTTC
TRBV5-8	TRBJ2-7	.	.	CASSFIDRTYEQYF	TGTGCCAGCAGCTTTATAGACAGGACCTACGAGCAGTACTTC
TRBV18	TRBJ1-2	few	.	CASSPPTRSENTF	TGTGCCAGCTCACCCCCAACGAGATCGGAGAACACCTTC
TRBV11-2	TRBJ2-1	.	TRBD2	CASSLRTIGREGGNEQFF	TGTGCCAGCAGCTTAAGGACAATAGGAAGGGAGGGTGGGAATGAGCAGTTCTTC
TRBV4-1	TRBJ1-5	once	.	CASSQVQGGVYQPQHF	TGCGCCAGCAGCCAAGTTCAGGGAGGGGTCTATCAGCCCCAGCATTTT
TRBV2	TRBJ2-3	.	.	CASTQGWADTQYF	TGTGCCAGCACCCAGGGGTGGGCAGATACACAGTATTTT
TRBV2	TRBJ1-2	few	.	CASMGRGKGYTF	TGTGCCAGCATGGGGAGAGGGAAGGGCTACACCTTC
TRBV9	TRBJ2-1	.	TRBD2	CASSVAASGSWNEQFF	TGTGCCAGCAGCGTAGCGGCTAGCGGGAGTTGGAATGAGCAGTTCTTC
TRBV6-5	TRBJ2-1	few	TRBD1	CASRGQGPLVEQFF	TGTGCCAGCAGGGGACAGGGTCCCCTAGTGGAGCAGTTCTTC
TRBV21-1	TRBJ1-1	.	.	CASSPSGRDTEAFF	TGTGCCAGCAGCCCAAGTGGTCGAGACACTGAAGCTTTCTTT
TRBV5-6	TRBJ2-7	.	.	CASSSIDSSYEQYF	TGTGCCAGCAGTTCCATCGATAGCTCCTACGAGCAGTACTTC
TRBV30	TRBJ1-1	.	TRBD1	CAWSRTGGGSEAFF	TGTGCCTGGAGTCGGACAGGGGGGGGTTCTGAAGCTTTCTTT
TRBV11-2	TRBJ1-3	few	.	CASSTAGYGNTIYF	TGTGCCAGCAGCACCGCAGGGTACGGAAACACCATATATTTT
TRBV7-9	TRBJ1-2	.	TRBD1	CASSWWDRVDYGYTF	TGTGCCAGCAGCTGGTGGGACAGGGTCGACTATGGCTACACCTTC
TRBV14	TRBJ2-1	once	.	CASSPVSYNEQFF	TGTGCCAGCAGCCCAGTATCCTACAATGAGCAGTTCTTC
TRBV30	TRBJ2-4	.	TRBD2	CAWSVRASGSNGIQYF	TGTGCCTGGAGTGTACGGGCTAGCGGGAGTAACGGCATTCAGTACTTC
TRBV15	TRBJ2-7	.	.	CATSRGQASSYEQYF	TGTGCCACCAGCAGAGGTCAGGCTTCGTCCTACGAGCAGTACTTC
TRBV7-6	TRBJ1-1	.	TRBD1	CASSPTGGTEAFF	TGTGCCAGCAGCCCCACAGGGGGCACTGAAGCTTTCTTT
TRBV7-9	TRBJ2-7	.	.	CASSLAQGSFGEQYF	TGTGCCAGCAGCTTAGCTCAGGGGAGTTTTGGAGAGCAGTACTTC
TRBV6-5	TRBJ2-3	.	.	CASSYGQSTDTQYF	TGTGCCAGCAGTTACGGCCAAAGCACAGATACGCAGTATTTT
TRBV12-5	TRBJ2-7	.	TRBD2	CASARSGNEQYF	TGTGCTAGTGCCCGGAGCGGGAACGAGCAGTACTTC
TRBV29-1	TRBJ1-2	few	.	CSVDGLGYGYTF	TGCAGCGTTGACGGACTAGGCTATGGCTACACCTTC
TRBV5-1	TRBJ2-7	.	.	CASSFTPTYEQYF	TGCGCCAGCAGCTTTACACCAACCTACGAGCAGTACTTC
TRBV30	TRBJ2-1	.	TRBD2	CAWRASAGVGEQFF	TGTGCCTGGAGGGCCTCAGCGGGAGTGGGTGAGCAGTTCTTC
TRBV7-3	TRBJ2-7	.	.	CASSLGLARIGEQYF	TGTGCCAGCAGCTTAGGGCTAGCGCGCATCGGCGAGCAGTACTTC
TRBV7-6	TRBJ2-5	.	TRBD1	CASRQARGPSETQYF	TGTGCCAGCAGGCAGGCAAGGGGGCCATCGGAGACCCAGTACTTC
TRBV7-6	TRBJ2-7	.	TRBD2	CASSSGLAGAFEQYF	TGTGCCAGCAGCTCCGGACTAGCGGGAGCGTTCGAGCAGTACTTC
TRBV20-1	TRBJ1-2	few	.	CSAVWSGGYTF	TGCAGTGCGGTGTGGTCGGGGGGCTACACCTTC
TRBV9	TRBJ2-3	.	.	CASSVASISDTQYF	TGTGCCAGCAGCGTAGCTAGCATCTCCGATACGCAGTATTTT
TRBV4-1	TRBJ2-7	.	.	CASSQGPLDVTPGF	TGCGCCAGCAGCCAAGGCCCCCTCGACGTGACCCCAGGGTTC
TRBV5-1	TRBJ2-7	once	TRBD1	CASSLQLGQRSSYEQYF	TGCGCCAGCAGCTTACAATTGGGACAGCGAAGCTCCTACGAGCAGTACTTC
TRBV4-1	TRBJ1-2	few	TRBD1	CASSQGRDRAVGYTF	TGCGCCAGCAGCCAGGGCCGCGACAGGGCGGTTGGCTACACCTTC
TRBV19	TRBJ1-2	.	TRBD1	CASSASGQEAFNYGYTF	TGTGCCAGTAGTGCCTCTGGACAGGAGGCTTTTAACTATGGCTACACCTTC
TRBV25-1	TRBJ2-3	.	TRBD1	CASSGTGATDTQYF	TGTGCCAGCAGCGGGACAGGAGCTACAGATACGCAGTATTTT
TRBV5-1	TRBJ2-1	.	.	CASRDWPGSYNEQFF	TGCGCCAGCCGCGACTGGCCAGGGTCTTACAATGAGCAGTTCTTC
TRBV7-9	TRBJ1-2	once	.	CASSLQDSPSYGYTF	TGTGCCAGCAGCTTACAAGACAGCCCCTCCTATGGCTACACCTTC
TRBV30	TRBJ2-7	.	TRBD1	CAVRTGGFYEQYF	TGTGCCGTCCGGACAGGGGGTTTTTACGAGCAGTACTTC
TRBV6-5	TRBJ1-1	.	TRBD1	CASSDGQANTEAFF	TGTGCCAGCAGTGACGGACAGGCGAACACTGAAGCTTTCTTT
TRBV6-5	TRBJ1-1	.	TRBD1	CASSYGQGVTEAFF	TGTGCCAGCAGTTACGGCCAGGGGGTAACTGAAGCTTTCTTT
TRBV7-9	TRBJ2-2	.	.	CASSLALGELFF	TGTGCCAGCAGCTTAGCCCTAGGGGAGCTGTTTTTT
TRBV27	TRBJ2-7	once	.	CASSKDSRYEQYF	TGTGCCAGCAGTAAAGACTCGCGGTACGAGCAGTACTTC
TRBV2	TRBJ2-3	.	.	CASSEWDTRSTDTQYF	TGTGCCAGCAGTGAATGGGACACTCGCTCCACAGATACGCAGTATTTT
TRBV7-8	TRBJ1-3	.	TRBD1	CASSPRDRGFGNTIYF	TGTGCCAGCAGCCCTAGGGACAGGGGGTTTGGAAACACCATATATTTT
TRBV28	TRBJ1-5	.	TRBD1	CASRGQGAPIQPQHF	TGTGCCAGCAGAGGACAGGGGGCGCCTATTCAGCCCCAGCATTTT